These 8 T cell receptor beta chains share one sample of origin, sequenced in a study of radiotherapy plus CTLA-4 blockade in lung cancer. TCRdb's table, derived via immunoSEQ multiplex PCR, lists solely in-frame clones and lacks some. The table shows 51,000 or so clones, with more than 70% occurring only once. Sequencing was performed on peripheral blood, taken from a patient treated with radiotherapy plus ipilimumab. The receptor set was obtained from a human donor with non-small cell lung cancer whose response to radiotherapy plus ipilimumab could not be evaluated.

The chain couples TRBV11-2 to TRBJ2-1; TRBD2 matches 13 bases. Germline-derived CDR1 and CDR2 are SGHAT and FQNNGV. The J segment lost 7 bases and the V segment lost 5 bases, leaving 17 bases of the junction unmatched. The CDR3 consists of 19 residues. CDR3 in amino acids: CASSPRLAGGGSGGNEQFF. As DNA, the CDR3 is TGTGCCAGCAGCCCCCGACTAGCGGGGGGCGGATCGGGTGGGAATGAGCAGTTCTTC.

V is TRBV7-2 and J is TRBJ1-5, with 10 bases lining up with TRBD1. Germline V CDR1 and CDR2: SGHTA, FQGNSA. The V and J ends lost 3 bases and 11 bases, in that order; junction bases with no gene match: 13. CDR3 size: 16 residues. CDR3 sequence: CASSFRTGGPGTAQHF. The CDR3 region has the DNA TGTGCCAGCAGCTTTAGGACAGGGGGACCGGGTACGGCCCAGCATTTT. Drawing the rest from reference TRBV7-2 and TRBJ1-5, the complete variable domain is GAGVSQSPSNKVTEKGKDVELRCDPISGHTALYWYRQSLGQGLEFLIYFQGNSAPDKSGLPSDRFSAERTGGSVSTLTIQRTQQEDSAVYLCASSFRTGGPGTAQHFGDGTRLSIL.

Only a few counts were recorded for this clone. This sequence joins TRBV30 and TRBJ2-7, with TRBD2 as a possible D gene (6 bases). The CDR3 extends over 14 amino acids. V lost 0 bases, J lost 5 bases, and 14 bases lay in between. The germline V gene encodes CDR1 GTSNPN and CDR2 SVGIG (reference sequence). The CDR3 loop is CAWSVLALSDEQYF. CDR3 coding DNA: TGTGCCTGGAGTGTACTAGCTCTGTCTGACGAGCAGTACTTC.

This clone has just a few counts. CDR3 loop: CAGGTNTGELFF. CDR3 nucleotides: TGTGCCGGCGGGACTAACACCGGGGAGCTGTTTTTT. The chain carries TRBV6-1 and TRBJ2-2, with D possibly TRBD2 on 6 matching bases. The germline V gene encodes CDR1 MNHNS and CDR2 SASEGT. Trimming left V 11 bases short and J 2 bases short, with 9 bases between. The CDR3 is 12 residues long.

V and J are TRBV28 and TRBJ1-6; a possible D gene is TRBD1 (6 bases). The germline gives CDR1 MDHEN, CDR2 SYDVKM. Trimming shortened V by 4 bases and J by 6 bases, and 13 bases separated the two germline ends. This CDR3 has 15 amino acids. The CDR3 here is CASSSPGQVNSPLHF. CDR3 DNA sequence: TGTGCCAGCAGTTCACCGGGACAAGTTAATTCACCCCTCCACTTT.

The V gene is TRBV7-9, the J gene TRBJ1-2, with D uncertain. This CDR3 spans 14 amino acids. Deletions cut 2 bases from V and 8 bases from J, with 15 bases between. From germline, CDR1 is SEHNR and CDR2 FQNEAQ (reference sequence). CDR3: CASSLTRGKEGYTF. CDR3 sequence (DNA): TGTGCCAGCAGCTTAACCCGGGGAAAGGAAGGCTACACCTTC.

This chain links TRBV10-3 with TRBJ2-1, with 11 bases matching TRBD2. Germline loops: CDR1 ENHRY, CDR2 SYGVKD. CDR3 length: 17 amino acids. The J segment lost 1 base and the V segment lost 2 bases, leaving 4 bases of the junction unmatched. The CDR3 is CAISEPGLADSYNEQFF. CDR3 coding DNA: TGTGCCATCAGTGAGCCGGGACTAGCGGATTCCTACAATGAGCAGTTCTTC.

CDR3 amino acids: CASSPQRGSYNEQFF. In nucleotides, the CDR3 is TGTGCCAGTAGTCCCCAGCGGGGGAGCTACAATGAGCAGTTCTTC. The V and J genes are TRBV19 and TRBJ2-1; 8 bases are shared with TRBD2. Trimming took 5 bases from V and 3 from J; bases not matched to a gene: 6. The germline V gene encodes CDR1 LNHDA and CDR2 SQIVND (reference sequence). This CDR3 comprises 15 residues.